The text below deals with one T cell receptor beta chain. Its antigen is undetermined. PCR primers comprised 60 Vbeta and 13 Jbeta primers. The data were produced by immunoSEQ multiplex PCR, yet TCRdb's version contains in-frame clones alone and is incomplete. The table shows around 90,000 clones, with around 78% occurring only once. This sample was included in a study of cytomegalovirus exposure and HLA in healthy donors. Findings and caveats of the study: Later analysis found that TCR beta chains associated with HLA were more clonally expanded than other, equally common chains. Among donors in an Asian-associated ancestry cluster, a later analysis reportedly found fewer N-insertions than the approximately 700-donor mean.

The length of the CDR3 is 14 residues. Sequencing was done on a sample of PBMCs. This clonotype was obtained from a man aged 25-45 years in good health and CMV-seronegative. J is TRBJ1-2 and V is TRBV21-1. TRBV21-1 counts as a pseudogene. CDR3 bases: TGTGCCAGCAAGACCGGGGTATTTAACTATGGCTACACCTTC. It codes for CASKTGVFNYGYTF.